These 8 T cell receptor beta chains share one sample of origin, sequenced in a study of cytomegalovirus exposure and HLA in healthy donors. The study ran its PCR with 60 Vbeta and 13 Jbeta primers. Profiling relied on immunoSEQ multiplex PCR, and the TCRdb table lists in-frame clones only, not all of them. The data contain 85,000 to 130,000 clones, roughly 83% of them seen just once; the ten biggest clones take up over 4%. Sequenced: PBMCs. These receptors were obtained from a female donor in good health and CMV-seropositive.

The chain has TRBV4-1 and TRBJ2-1; D is undetermined. The V gene's germline CDR1 is MGHRA and CDR2 YSYEKL. This CDR3 contains 15 residues. V was shortened by 2 bases and J by 6 bases, with 14 bases between the two germline ends. This CDR3 is CASSQRRSGINEQFF. CDR3 nucleotide sequence: TGCGCCAGCAGCCAACGTAGGTCAGGCATCAATGAGCAGTTCTTC.

The gene calls are TRBV10-3 and TRBJ2-7, with 8 bases identical to TRBD1. The CDR3 has 15 amino acids. V trimming: 4 bases; J trimming: 3 bases; junction bases outside the gene matches: 8. Germline lookup yields CDR1 ENHRY and CDR2 SYGVKD. The CDR3 spells CAISVSPGGNYEQYF. The CDR3 nucleotides are TGTGCCATCAGTGTTTCTCCAGGGGGCAACTACGAGCAGTACTTC.

This chain links TRBV5-4 with TRBJ1-2; possibly TRBD1 for D (6 bases). V lost 2 bases and J lost 5, with 10 bases in between. The CDR3 is 13 amino acids. In germline, CDR1 is SGHNT, CDR2 YYREEE (reference sequence). The CDR3 DNA reads TGTGCCAGCAGCTTCGAACAGGGATATGGCTACACCTTC. Translated, it gives CASSFEQGYGYTF. The full variable domain, its missing parts supplied by reference TRBV5-4 and TRBJ1-2, is ETGVTQSPTHLIKTRGQQVTLRCSSQSGHNTVSWYQQALGQGPQFIFQYYREEENGRGNFPPRFSGLQFPNYSSELNVNALELDDSALYLCASSFEQGYGYTFGSGTRLTVV.

The chain uses TRBV9 and TRBJ1-1; D gene ambiguous. This CDR3 contains 14 residues. The ends were cut back, 2 bases at V and 3 bases at J, with 11 bases in the middle. Germline CDR1 SGDLS, CDR2 YYNGEE. CDR3: CASSVAGRDTEAFF. The CDR3 DNA sequence: TGTGCCAGCAGCGTGGCGGGGAGAGACACTGAAGCTTTCTTT.

V is TRBV4-3 and J is TRBJ1-5, with D unresolved. The CDR3 extends over 16 amino acids. The V end lost 0 bases, the J end lost 5 bases, and 14 bases lay between the germline ends. Germline loops: CDR1 LGHNA, CDR2 YSLEER. The CDR3 is CASSQDIGRADQPQHF. In DNA form, the CDR3 reads TGCGCCAGCAGCCAAGACATAGGGAGGGCCGATCAGCCCCAGCATTTT.

This clone was counted between two and nine times. This rearrangement joins TRBV6-5 to TRBJ2-7; 7 nucleotides line up with TRBD1. CDR3 length: 13 amino acids. Trimming removed 7 bases from V and 5 bases from J; junction bases left unmatched: 8. The germline V gene has CDR1 MNHEY and CDR2 SVGAGI. The CDR3: CASTTGAEHEQYF. The CDR3 DNA sequence: TGTGCCAGCACCACAGGGGCTGAGCACGAGCAGTACTTC.

J is TRBJ2-3 and V is TRBV7-6, with D uncertain. The CDR3 runs to 14 residues. Germline loops: CDR1 SGHVS, CDR2 FNYEAQ. V lost 3 bases and J lost 3, with 10 bases in between. The CDR3 protein is CASSFSSSTDTQYF. Here the CDR3 DNA reads TGTGCCAGCAGCTTCTCCTCCTCGACAGATACGCAGTATTTT.

The V and J genes are TRBV28 and TRBJ1-1; D uncertain. V lost 5 bases to trimming and J lost 6 bases, with 16 bases between them. The V gene's germline CDR1 is MDHEN and CDR2 SYDVKM. The CDR3 totals 14 residues. In DNA, the CDR3 is TGTGCCAGCAGTCCTACCCGGGGAGGCGCTGAAGCTTTCTTT. Its translation is CASSPTRGGAEAFF. The full variable domain, completed using reference TRBV28 and TRBJ1-1, is DVKVTQSSRYLVKRTGEKVFLECVQDMDHENMFWYRQDPGLGLRLIYFSYDVKMKEKGDIPEGYSVSREKKERFSLILESASTNQTSMYLCASSPTRGGAEAFFGQGTRLTVV.